This T cell receptor beta chain stems from a study of response to subunit inactivated influenza vaccine. This clonotype was observed a few times. The V end was cut by 1 base, the J end by 0 bases, with 9 bases between. From germline, CDR1 is SQVTM and CDR2 ANQGSEA. The CDR3 has 14 residues. TCRdb analysed the RT-PCR reads with MiXCR anew, one entry per CDR3 protein. The profile shows about 480,000 distinct CDR3 sequences, roughly 27% of them singletons. V usage is TRBV29-1 and J usage is TRBJ1-2; tentative D call: TRBD1 (6 bases). This TCR was recovered from a man aged 45 to 65 who received an inactivated influenza vaccine. The sample was CD4+ T cells sorted from PBMCs, taken more than 4 days after vaccination. CDR3 bases: TGCAGCGTTGAAGTTCGGGGGCCTAACTATGGCTACACCTTC. It specifies CSVEVRGPNYGYTF.